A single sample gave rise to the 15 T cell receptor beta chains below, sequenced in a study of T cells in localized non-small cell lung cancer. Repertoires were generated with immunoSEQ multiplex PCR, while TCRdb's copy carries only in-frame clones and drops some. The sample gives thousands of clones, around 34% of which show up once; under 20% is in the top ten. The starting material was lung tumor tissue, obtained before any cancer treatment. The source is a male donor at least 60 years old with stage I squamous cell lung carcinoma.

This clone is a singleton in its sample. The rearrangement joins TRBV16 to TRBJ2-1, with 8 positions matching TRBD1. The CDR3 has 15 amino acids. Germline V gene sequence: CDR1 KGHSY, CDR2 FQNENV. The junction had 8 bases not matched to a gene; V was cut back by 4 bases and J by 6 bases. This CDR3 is CASSPPGTGGNEQFF. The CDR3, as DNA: TGTGCCAGCAGCCCCCCCGGGACAGGTGGCAATGAGCAGTTCTTC.

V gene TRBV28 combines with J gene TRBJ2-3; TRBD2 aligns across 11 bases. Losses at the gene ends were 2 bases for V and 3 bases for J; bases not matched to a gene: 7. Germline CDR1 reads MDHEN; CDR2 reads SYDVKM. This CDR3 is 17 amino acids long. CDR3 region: CASSLTFSGRETDTQYF. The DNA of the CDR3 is TGTGCCAGCAGTTTAACTTTTAGCGGGAGGGAGACAGATACGCAGTATTTT.

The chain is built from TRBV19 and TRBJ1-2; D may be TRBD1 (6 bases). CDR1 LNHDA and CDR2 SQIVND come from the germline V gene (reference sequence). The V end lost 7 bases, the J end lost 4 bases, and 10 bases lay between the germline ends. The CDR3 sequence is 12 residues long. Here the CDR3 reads CASTQGSYGYTF. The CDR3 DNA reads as TGTGCCAGTACCCAGGGGTCCTATGGCTACACCTTC.

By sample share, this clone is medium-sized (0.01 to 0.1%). CDR3 in amino acids: CASSPWGLAGDYEDEQYF. The CDR3 DNA is TGTGCCAGCAGCCCCTGGGGACTAGCGGGTGATTATGAGGACGAGCAGTACTTC. This sequence joins TRBV11-3 and TRBJ2-7; TRBD2 matches at 12 bases. Trimming at V came to 5 bases and at J to 5 bases, leaving 16 bases not matched to a gene. Per the germline V gene, CDR1 is SGHNT and CDR2 is YENEEA. The CDR3 is 18 amino acids.

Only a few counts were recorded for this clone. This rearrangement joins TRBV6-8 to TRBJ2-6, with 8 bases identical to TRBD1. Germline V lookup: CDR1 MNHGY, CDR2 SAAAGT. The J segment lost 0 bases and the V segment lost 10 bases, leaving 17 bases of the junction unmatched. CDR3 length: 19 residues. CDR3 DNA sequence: TGTGCCACCACGATGACCCCTCAGGGGGCCTACTCTGGGGCCAACGTCCTGACTTTC. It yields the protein CATTMTPQGAYSGANVLTF.

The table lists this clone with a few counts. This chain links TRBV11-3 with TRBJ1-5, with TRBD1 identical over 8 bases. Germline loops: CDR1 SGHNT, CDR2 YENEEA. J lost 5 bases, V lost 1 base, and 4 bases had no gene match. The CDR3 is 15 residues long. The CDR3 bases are TGTGCCAGCAGCTTAGTGGCAGGGGGCGATCAGCCCCAGCATTTT. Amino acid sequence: CASSLVAGGDQPQHF.

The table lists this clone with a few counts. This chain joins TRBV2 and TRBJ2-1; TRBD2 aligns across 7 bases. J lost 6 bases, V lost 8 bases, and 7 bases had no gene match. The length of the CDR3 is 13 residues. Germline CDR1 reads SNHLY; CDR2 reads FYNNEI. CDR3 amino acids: CASGRDYTNEQFF. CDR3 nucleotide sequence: TGTGCCAGCGGGCGGGACTATACCAATGAGCAGTTCTTC.

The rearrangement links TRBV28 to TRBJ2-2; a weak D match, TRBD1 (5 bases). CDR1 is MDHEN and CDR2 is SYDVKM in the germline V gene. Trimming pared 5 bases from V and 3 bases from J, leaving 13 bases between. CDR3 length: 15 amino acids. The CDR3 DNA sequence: TGTGCCAGCAGTCCGACAGAAACCTACACCGGGGAGCTGTTTTTT. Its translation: CASSPTETYTGELFF. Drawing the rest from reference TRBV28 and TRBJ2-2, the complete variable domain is DVKVTQSSRYLVKRTGEKVFLECVQDMDHENMFWYRQDPGLGLRLIYFSYDVKMKEKGDIPEGYSVSREKKERFSLILESASTNQTSMYLCASSPTETYTGELFFGEGSRLTVL.

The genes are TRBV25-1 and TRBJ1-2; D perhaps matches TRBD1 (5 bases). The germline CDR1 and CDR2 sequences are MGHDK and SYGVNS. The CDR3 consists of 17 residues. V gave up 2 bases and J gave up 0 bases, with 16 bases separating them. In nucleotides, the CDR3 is TGTGCCAGCAGTGAAGGGGGGAGCGACAAAACTAACTATGGCTACACCTTC. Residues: CASSEGGSDKTNYGYTF.

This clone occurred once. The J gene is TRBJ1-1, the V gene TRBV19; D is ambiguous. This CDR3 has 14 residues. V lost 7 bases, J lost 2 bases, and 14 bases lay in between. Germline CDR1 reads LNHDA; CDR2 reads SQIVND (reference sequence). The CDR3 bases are TGTGCCAGTACCTACAGTGGAATTAACACTGAAGCTTTCTTT. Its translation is CASTYSGINTEAFF.

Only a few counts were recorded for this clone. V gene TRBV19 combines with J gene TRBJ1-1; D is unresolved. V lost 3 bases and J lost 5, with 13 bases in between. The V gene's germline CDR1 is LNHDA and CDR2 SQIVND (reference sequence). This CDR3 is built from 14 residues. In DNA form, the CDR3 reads TGTGCCAGTAGTATCGACGGGAAAGGAACTGAAGCTTTCTTT. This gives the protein CASSIDGKGTEAFF.

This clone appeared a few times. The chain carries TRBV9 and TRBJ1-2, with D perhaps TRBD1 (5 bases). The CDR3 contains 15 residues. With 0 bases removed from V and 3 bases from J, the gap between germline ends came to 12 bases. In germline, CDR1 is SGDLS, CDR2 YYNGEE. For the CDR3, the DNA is TGTGCCAGCAGCGTAGGGGCAGGGAAGGACTATGGCTACACCTTC. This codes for CASSVGAGKDYGYTF. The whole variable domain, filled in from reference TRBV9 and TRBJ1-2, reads DSGVTQTPKHLITATGQRVTLRCSPRSGDLSVYWYQQSLDQGLQFLIQYYNGEERAKGNILERFSAQQFPDLHSELNLSSLELGDSALYFCASSVGAGKDYGYTFGSGTRLTVV.

The CDR3: CASSPMTGNTEAFF. CDR3 nucleotide sequence: TGTGCCAGCAGCCCCATGACAGGGAATACTGAAGCTTTCTTT. The V and J genes are TRBV28 and TRBJ1-1; 7 bases align to TRBD1. With V trimmed by 6 bases and J by 5 bases, 9 bases remained unmatched. The CDR3 loop spans 14 amino acids. CDR1 and CDR2 from the germline V gene are MDHEN and SYDVKM.

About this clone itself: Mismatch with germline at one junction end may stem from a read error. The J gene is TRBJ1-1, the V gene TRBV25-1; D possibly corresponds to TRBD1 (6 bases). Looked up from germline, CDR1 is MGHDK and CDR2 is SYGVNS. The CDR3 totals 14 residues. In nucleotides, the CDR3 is TGTGCCAGCAATGAACACAGGGTGGGCACTGAAGCTTTCTTT. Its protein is CASNEHRVGTEAFF.

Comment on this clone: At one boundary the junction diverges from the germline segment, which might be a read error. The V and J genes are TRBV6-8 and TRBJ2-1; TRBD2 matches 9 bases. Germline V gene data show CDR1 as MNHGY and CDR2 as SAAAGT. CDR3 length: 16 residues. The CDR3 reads CASSDSSAGGYNEQFF. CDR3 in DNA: TGTGCCAGCAGTGACTCCTCCGCGGGGGGGTACAATGAGCAGTTCTTC.